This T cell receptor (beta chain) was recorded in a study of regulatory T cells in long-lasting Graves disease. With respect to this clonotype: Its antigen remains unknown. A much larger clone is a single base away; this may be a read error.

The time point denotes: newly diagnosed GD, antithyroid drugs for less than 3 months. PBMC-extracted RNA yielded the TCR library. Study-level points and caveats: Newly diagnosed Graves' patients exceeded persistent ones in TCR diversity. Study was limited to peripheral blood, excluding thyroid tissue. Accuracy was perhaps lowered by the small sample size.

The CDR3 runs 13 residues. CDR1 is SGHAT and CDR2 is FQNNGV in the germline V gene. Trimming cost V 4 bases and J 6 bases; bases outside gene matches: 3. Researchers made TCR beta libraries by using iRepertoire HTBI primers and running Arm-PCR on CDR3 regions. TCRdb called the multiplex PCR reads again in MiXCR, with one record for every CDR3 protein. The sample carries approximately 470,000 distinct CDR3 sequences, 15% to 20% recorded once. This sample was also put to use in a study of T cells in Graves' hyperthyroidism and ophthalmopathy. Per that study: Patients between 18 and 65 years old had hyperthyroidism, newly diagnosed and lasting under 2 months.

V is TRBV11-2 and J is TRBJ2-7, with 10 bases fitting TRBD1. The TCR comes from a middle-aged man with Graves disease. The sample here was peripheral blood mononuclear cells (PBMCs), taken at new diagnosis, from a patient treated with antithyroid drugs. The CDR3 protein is CASSWGTGAEQYF. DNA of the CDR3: TGTGCCAGCAGCTGGGGGACAGGGGCCGAGCAGTACTTC.